This T cell receptor (beta chain) was retrieved from a study of blood T cell repertoires in COVID-19. Across the whole study: T cells, B-cell-depleted T cells, or PBMCs provided the cDNA or gDNA that served as material.

The participants were between roughly 18 and 89 years old and came from about two dozen US areas. Here immunoSEQ multiplex PCR was the method, and the copy in TCRdb shows in-frame clones only, minus some. Of around 300,000 clones listed, 88% are singletons. Trimming removed 4 bases at V and 4 bases at J, with 8 bases between. The CDR3 is made up of 14 amino acids. Germline V lookup: CDR1 SGHAT, CDR2 FQNNGV. This clonotype originated in a woman between 45 and 65 years old who had recovered from COVID-19. The genes are TRBV11-2 and TRBJ2-6, with D unresolved. Sequencing was done on a sample of PBMCs or T cells enriched from blood (not recorded which). CDR3 bases: TGTGCCAGCAGCTCTGTTCGGGGGGCCAACGTCCTGACTTTC. Translated: CASSSVRGANVLTF.